Listed below are T cell receptor beta chains from one sample, sequenced in a study of Ad26.COV2.S vaccination and SARS-CoV-2 variants. Sequencing was performed with immunoSEQ multiplex PCR; in TCRdb, only in-frame clones are kept and a portion is missing. The table includes around 300,000 clones, less than 90% detected once. Sequenced here: peripheral blood, sampled in a trial of Ad26.COV2.S vaccine versus placebo. The receptors were gathered from a person aged 18-65 years who received the Ad26.COV2.S COVID-19 vaccine or a placebo. CDR3s include the opening cysteine and the closing phenylalanine or tryptophan. D genes are given only for firm matches. Size is stated for part of the rows, as once, few or many counts, or as a class when the clone is expanded.

clone size | D gene | J gene | V gene | CDR3 protein | CDR3 DNA
. | . | TRBJ2-1 | TRBV27 | CASSSPVEQFF | TGTGCCAGCAGTTCCCCCGTTGAGCAGTTCTTC
. | . | TRBJ1-1 | TRBV6-2/TRBV6-3 | CASSSSGGRHTEAFF | TGTGCCAGCAGTTCCTCCGGCGGCCGGCACACTGAAGCTTTCTTT
. | . | TRBJ2-2 | TRBV4-3 | CASSQEGGGPGELFF | TGCGCCAGCAGCCAGGAGGGAGGGGGTCCCGGGGAGCTGTTTTTT
. | . | TRBJ2-1 | TRBV3-1/TRBV3-2 | CASSQGLNYNEQFF | TGTGCCAGCAGCCAAGGGTTAAACTACAATGAGCAGTTCTTC
. | . | TRBJ1-5 | TRBV30 | CAWSAKGYSNQPQHF | TGTGCCTGGAGTGCCAAGGGGTATAGCAATCAGCCCCAGCATTTT
. | . | TRBJ1-2 | TRBV3-1/TRBV3-2 | CASSQTMDYGYTF | TGTGCCAGCAGCCAAACCATGGACTATGGCTACACCTTC
. | . | TRBJ2-3 | TRBV11-3 | CASSLGVRAGPTDTQYF | TGTGCCAGCAGCTTAGGGGTCCGGGCGGGCCCCACAGATACGCAGTATTTT
few | . | TRBJ1-1 | TRBV5-4 | CASSSHLNTEAFF | TGTGCCAGCAGCTCCCACCTGAACACTGAAGCTTTCTTT
. | . | TRBJ1-5 | TRBV11-2 | CASSVGRVPNQPQHF | TGTGCCAGCAGCGTGGGCCGGGTCCCAAATCAGCCCCAGCATTTT
few | . | TRBJ2-7 | TRBV4-3 | CASSQSGSHEQYF | TGCGCCAGCAGCCAGTCGGGGTCCCACGAGCAGTACTTC
. | TRBD2 | TRBJ2-3 | TRBV4-3 | CASSPGRTDTQYF | TGCGCCAGCAGCCCCGGGAGGACAGATACGCAGTATTTT
. | . | TRBJ1-2 | TRBV29-1 | CSVPGLPNYGYTF | TGCAGCGTTCCAGGCTTACCTAACTATGGCTACACCTTC
. | . | TRBJ1-5 | TRBV5-5 | CASSLSITQPQHF | TGTGCCAGCAGCTTGAGTATAACCCAGCCCCAGCATTTT
. | . | TRBJ2-1 | TRBV9 | CASTKNPGASYNEQFF | TGTGCCAGCACCAAAAACCCGGGGGCTTCCTACAATGAGCAGTTCTTC
once | TRBD1 | TRBJ2-7 | TRBV2 | CASSQEASTGDSF | TGTGCCAGCAGTCAGGAGGCCAGTACAGGGGACAGCTTC
. | . | TRBJ2-3 | TRBV12-3/TRBV12-4 | CASSPKDWQYF | TGTGCCAGCAGTCCGAAGGACTGGCAGTATTTT
once | TRBD2 | TRBJ2-7 | TRBV29-1 | CSVAGERYEQYF | TGCAGCGTGGCGGGGGAGCGGTACGAGCAGTACTTC
. | . | TRBJ1-3 | TRBV10-3 | CAISEVVVRDSGNTIYF | TGTGCCATCAGTGAGGTCGTTGTCAGGGACTCTGGAAACACCATATATTTT
once | . | TRBJ2-7 | TRBV6-5 | CAITPRSSYEQYF | TGTGCCATCACCCCGCGGAGCTCCTACGAGCAGTACTTC
. | . | TRBJ1-2 | TRBV9 | CASSNRAQVPHGYTF | TGTGCCAGCAGCAACCGGGCCCAGGTGCCGCATGGCTACACCTTC
. | TRBD2 | TRBJ2-1 | TRBV15 | CATSRAPLAGKYNEQFF | TGTGCCACCAGCAGAGCGCCCCTAGCGGGGAAATACAATGAGCAGTTCTTC
. | TRBD1 | TRBJ1-1 | TRBV2 | CASTGQMNTEAFF | TGTGCCAGTACGGGACAGATGAACACTGAAGCTTTCTTT
. | TRBD1 | TRBJ2-7 | TRBV5-6 | CASGDRDYYEQYF | TGTGCCAGTGGGGACAGGGATTACTACGAGCAGTACTTC